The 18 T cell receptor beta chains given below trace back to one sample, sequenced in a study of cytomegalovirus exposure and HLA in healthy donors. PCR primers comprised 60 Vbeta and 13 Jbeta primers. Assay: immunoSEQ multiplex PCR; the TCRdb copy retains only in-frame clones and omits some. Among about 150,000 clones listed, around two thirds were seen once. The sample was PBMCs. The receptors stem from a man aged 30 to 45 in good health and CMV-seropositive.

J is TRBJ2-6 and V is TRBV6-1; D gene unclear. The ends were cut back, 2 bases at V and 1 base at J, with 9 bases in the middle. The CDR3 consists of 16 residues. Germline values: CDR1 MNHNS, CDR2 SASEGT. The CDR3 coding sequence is TGTGCCAGCAGTGAAATGGCTCCATCTGGGGCCAACGTCCTGACTTTC. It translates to CASSEMAPSGANVLTF.

CDR3 amino acids: CASSLSGGPNEQFF. CDR3 coding DNA: TGTGCCAGCAGTTTATCGGGGGGGCCCAATGAGCAGTTCTTC. The V gene is TRBV27, the J gene TRBJ2-1; TRBD2 might be the D (7 bases). The CDR3 has 14 amino acids. Germline CDR1 MNHEY, CDR2 SMNVEV (reference sequence). V dropped 0 bases and J dropped 6 bases, with 9 bases sitting between them.

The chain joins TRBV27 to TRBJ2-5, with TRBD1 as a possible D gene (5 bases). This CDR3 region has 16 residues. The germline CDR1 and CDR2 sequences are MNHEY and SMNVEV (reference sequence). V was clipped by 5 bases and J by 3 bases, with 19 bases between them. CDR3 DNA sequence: TGTGCCAGCAGTCCCCGGGTAGGGGTAAGGGAAGAGACCCAGTACTTC. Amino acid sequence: CASSPRVGVREETQYF.

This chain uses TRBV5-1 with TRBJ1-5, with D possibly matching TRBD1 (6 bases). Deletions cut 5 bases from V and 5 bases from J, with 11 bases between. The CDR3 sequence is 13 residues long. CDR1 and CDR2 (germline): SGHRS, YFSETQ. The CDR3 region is CASRQGFDQPQHF. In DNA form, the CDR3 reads TGCGCCAGCAGACAGGGTTTCGATCAGCCCCAGCATTTT.

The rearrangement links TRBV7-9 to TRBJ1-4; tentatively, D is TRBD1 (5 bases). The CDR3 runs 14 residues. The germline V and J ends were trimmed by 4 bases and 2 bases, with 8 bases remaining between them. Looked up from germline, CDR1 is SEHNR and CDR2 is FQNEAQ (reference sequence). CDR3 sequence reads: CASSSGGTNEKLFF. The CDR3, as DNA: TGTGCCAGCAGCTCCGGGGGGACTAATGAAAAACTGTTTTTT.

The CDR3 DNA reads as TGTGCCAGCAGCCCGCCGTACAGGTACGAGCAGTACTTC. This gives the protein CASSPPYRYEQYF. The chain carries TRBV5-5 and TRBJ2-7, with a weak D call TRBD1 (5 bases). This CDR3 contains 13 residues. The V gene's germline CDR1 is SGHKS and CDR2 YYEKEE (reference sequence). The V end lost 4 bases, the J end lost 4 bases, and 12 bases lay between the germline ends.

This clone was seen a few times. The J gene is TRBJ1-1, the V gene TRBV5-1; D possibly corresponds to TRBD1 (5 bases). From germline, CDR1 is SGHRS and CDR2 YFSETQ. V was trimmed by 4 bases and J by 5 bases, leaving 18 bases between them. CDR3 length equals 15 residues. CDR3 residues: CASSGGDLVGTEAFF. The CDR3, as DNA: TGCGCCAGCAGCGGAGGGGACCTTGTGGGGACTGAAGCTTTCTTT.

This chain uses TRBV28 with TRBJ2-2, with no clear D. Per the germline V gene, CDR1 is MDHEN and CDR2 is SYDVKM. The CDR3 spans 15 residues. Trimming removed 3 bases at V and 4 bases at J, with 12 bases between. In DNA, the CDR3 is TGTGCCAGCAGTTTGGTTGGCGACATCACCGGGGAGCTGTTTTTT. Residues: CASSLVGDITGELFF.

CDR3 loop: CATSSQQGYEQYF. CDR3 coding DNA: TGTGCCACCAGCAGCCAACAGGGTTACGAGCAGTACTTC. J is TRBJ2-5 and V is TRBV15; possible D gene TRBD1, 6 bases. The DNA end is a closer match to TRBJ2-7, so the J assignment may be wrong. CDR1 and CDR2 from the germline V gene are LNHNV and YYDKDF (reference sequence). The CDR3 totals 13 residues.

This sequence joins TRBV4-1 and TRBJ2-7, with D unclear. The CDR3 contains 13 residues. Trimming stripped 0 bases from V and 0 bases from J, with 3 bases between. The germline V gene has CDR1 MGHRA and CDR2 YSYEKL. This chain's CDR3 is CASSQEASYEQYF. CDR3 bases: TGCGCCAGCAGCCAAGAAGCCTCCTACGAGCAGTACTTC.

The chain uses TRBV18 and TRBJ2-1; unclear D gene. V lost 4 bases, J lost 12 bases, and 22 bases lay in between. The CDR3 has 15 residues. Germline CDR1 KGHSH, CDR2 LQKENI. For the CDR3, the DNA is TGTGCCAGCTCACGAGGCGCAGCTGAGTATGACGTGCAGTTCTTC. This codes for CASSRGAAEYDVQFF.

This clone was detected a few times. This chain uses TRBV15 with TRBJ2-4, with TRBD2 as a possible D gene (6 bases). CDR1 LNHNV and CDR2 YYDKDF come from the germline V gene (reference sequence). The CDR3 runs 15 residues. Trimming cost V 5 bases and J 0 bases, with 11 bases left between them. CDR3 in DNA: TGTGCCACCAGCCCCAGGGACTTAGCCAAAAACATTCAGTACTTC. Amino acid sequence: CATSPRDLAKNIQYF.

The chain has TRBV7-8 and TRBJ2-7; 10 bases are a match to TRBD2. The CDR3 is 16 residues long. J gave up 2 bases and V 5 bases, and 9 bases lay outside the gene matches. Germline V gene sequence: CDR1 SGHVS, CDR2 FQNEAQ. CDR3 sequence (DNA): TGTGCCAGCAGCCCCCTACCCAGCGGGAGGGCCTACGAGCAGTACTTC. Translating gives CASSPLPSGRAYEQYF. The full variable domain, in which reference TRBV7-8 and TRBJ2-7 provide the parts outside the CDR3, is GAGVSQSPRYKVAKRGQDVALRCDPISGHVSLFWYQQALGQGPEFLTYFQNEAQLDKSGLPSDRFFAERPEGSVSTLKIQRTQQEDSAVYLCASSPLPSGRAYEQYFGPGTRLTVT.

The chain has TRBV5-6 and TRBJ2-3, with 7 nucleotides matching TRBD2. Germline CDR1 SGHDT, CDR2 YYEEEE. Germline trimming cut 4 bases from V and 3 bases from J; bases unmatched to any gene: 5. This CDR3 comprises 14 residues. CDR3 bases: TGTGCCAGCAGCCCCCTGGGGGGGACAGATACGCAGTATTTT. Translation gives CASSPLGGTDTQYF.

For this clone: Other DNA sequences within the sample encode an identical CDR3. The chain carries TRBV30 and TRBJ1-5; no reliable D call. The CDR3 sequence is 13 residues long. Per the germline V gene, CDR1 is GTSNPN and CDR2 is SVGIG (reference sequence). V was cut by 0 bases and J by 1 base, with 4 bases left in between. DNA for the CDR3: TGTGCCTGGAGTGTACACAGCAATCAGCCCCAGCATTTT. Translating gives CAWSVHSNQPQHF.

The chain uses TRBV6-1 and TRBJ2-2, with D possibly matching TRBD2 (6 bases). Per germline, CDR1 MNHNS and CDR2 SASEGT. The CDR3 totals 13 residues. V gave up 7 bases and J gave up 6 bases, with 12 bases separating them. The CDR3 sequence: CASISGEAGELFF. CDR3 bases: TGTGCCAGCATATCGGGGGAGGCCGGGGAGCTGTTTTTT.

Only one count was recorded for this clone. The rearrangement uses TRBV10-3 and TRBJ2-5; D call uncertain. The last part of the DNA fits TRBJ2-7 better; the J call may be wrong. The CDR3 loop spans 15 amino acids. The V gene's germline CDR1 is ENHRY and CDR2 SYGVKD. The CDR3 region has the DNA TGTGCCATCAGAAGGAAGAGGATCTACTCCTACGAGCAGTACTTC. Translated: CAIRRKRIYSYEQYF.

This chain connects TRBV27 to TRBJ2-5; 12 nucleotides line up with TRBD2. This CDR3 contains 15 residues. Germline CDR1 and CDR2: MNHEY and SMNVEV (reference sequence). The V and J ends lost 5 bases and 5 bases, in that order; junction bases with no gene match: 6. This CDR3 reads CASSRLAGVLETQYF. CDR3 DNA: TGTGCCAGCAGTAGACTAGCGGGAGTGCTGGAGACCCAGTACTTC.